This TCR beta chain was obtained from a study of regulatory T cells in long-lasting Graves disease (dated by TCRdb to the early 2020s). As for the study more broadly: Newly diagnosed Graves' disease patients had taken antithyroid drugs for less than 3 months. Patients with persistent Graves' disease were compared with patients with newly diagnosed Graves' disease using TCR sequencing and RNA sequencing of peripheral blood. The study was registered as a clinical trial and conducted in China. TCR sequencing covered about 13 persistent and about 20 newly diagnosed Graves' disease patients, 33 samples in total.

In the germline V gene (reference sequence), CDR1 corresponds to MNHEY and CDR2 to SMNVEV. V is reduced by 4 bases and J by 3 bases, leaving a spacing of 9 bases between them. Including cysteine and phenylalanine, the CDR3 has 13 amino acids. Only CDR3 DNA is held: 39 bases, read in frame from base 1. Study-level results and caveats: As a limitation, the authors acknowledged that the small sample size may reduce accuracy. Persistent disease showed preferential use of TRBV28, TRBJ1-2 and TRBJ2-5, whereas newly diagnosed disease favored TRBV20-1 and TRBJ2-1. Patients with persistent disease shared more public clonotypes (about 2,500) than newly diagnosed patients did (around 980). Sequencing and analysis were restricted to the TCR beta chain. Compared with newly diagnosed patients, persistent Graves' disease patients had lower TCR Shannon entropy and fewer highly expanded clones, which suggests clonal expansion. Because the primary lesion, thyroid tissue, could not be accessed, the study looked at peripheral blood alone.

This clonotype was recorded at least ten times. Its antigen target is currently unknown. Qualities for individual bases were not recorded, and no much larger clone is one base off. This specimen's time point label, interpreted: newly diagnosed GD, antithyroid drugs for less than 3 months. For both TCR sequencing and RNA sequencing, RNA was extracted from PBMCs using TRIzol. The diagnosis of Graves' disease was made according to American Thyroid Association guidelines. The patients came from an endocrinology department in Xi'an, China. Each patient gave approximately 9.7 milliliters of peripheral blood, collected in an EDTA anticoagulant tube. PBMCs were isolated by Ficoll Paque Plus density gradient separation without further T cell sorting. RNA quality was checked with an Agilent 2100 Bioanalyzer and agarose gel, and concentration with a NanoDrop 2000. The library was produced with multiplex PCR. Reads for this sample came from an Illumina HiSeq 4000. iRepertoire HTBI primers and Arm-PCR amplification of CDR3 regions were used to construct TCR beta libraries. Before sequencing, the PCR products went through gel purification. Concerning the study's data processing: Gene usage analysis of CDR3 amino acid clonotypes used the approximately 62 TRBV and 12 to 15 TRBJ segments found across samples. COPE and FqMerger were used to merge the filtered high-quality paired reads into contigs. BLAST was used to align contigs to the IMGT TRBV, TRBD and TRBJ reference genes, and CDR3 was defined following IMGT. Clonotypes above 0.1% frequency were classified as highly expanded clones. Shannon entropy was used to measure repertoire diversity, and the Gini coefficient was used to measure V-J evenness. Clonotypes shared by more than one individual were considered public. The public reads were reanalyzed by TCRdb: fastp trimming at Q25, MiXCR alignment, in-frame beta chains only. Rows are unified per CDR3 protein, each entry keeping the most common DNA and genes. TCRdb, not the original authors, processed these V and J calls. For this sample there are some 500,000 distinct CDR3 sequences; around 15% appear just once. In total, the top ten clones hold 25% of the sample.

The same sample was also used in a study of T cells in Graves' hyperthyroidism and ophthalmopathy. That second publication adds: Graves' hyperthyroidism was defined as stable when no progression to ophthalmopathy occurred over 18 months of follow-up. Hyperthyroidism patients were aged 18 to 65 years and newly diagnosed, with disease duration of less than 2 months. Any patient with an uncontrolled infection, another autoimmune disease, pregnancy or lactation was excluded. Diagnoses were based on clinical symptoms, serum thyroxine and TRAb, thyroid ultrasound and orbital computed tomography. A first-round RT-PCR of the TCR CDR3 used the HTBI primer set with the Qiagen OneStep RT-PCR kit. Most expanded thyroid clonotypes (frequency above 0.001) were also detected in blood, suggesting blood repertoires may reflect thyroid immune responses. In cross-validation, a model built on a 13 V-J signature told ophthalmopathy apart from stable hyperthyroidism with just under 90% sensitivity and about 81% specificity, and in testing the same model reached 80%/75%. During validation, the model predicted progression to ophthalmopathy a median of approximately 6 months ahead of onset, with around 71% sensitivity and about 75% specificity. To identify distinguishing TCR V-J signatures, a discovery cohort of 100 or so patients was used, comprising some 43 with Graves' ophthalmopathy and 57 with stable Graves' hyperthyroidism. Whether ophthalmopathy could be predicted prospectively was tested in an independent validation cohort made up of some 20 hyperthyroidism patients plus 17 patients who later progressed to ophthalmopathy. For training and testing, the 100 or so patients in the discovery cohort were randomly divided in a 7:3 ratio. In over five Graves' hyperthyroidism patients, the study also compared T-cell repertoires from thyroid tissue with T-cell repertoires from blood. After sampling, hyperthyroidism patients received methimazole starting at 30 mg daily, and ophthalmopathy patients received high-dose intravenous methylprednisolone. Libraries were constructed in a second round of multiplex PCR, after which size selection and purification were performed. Sequencing of the libraries was done on an Illumina HiSeq2000 using paired-end 100 bp reads. SOAPnuke was used to process the raw data, with reads discarded if the reads contained adapters or uncalled bases, had a mean Phred below 15, or lacked an exact constant-primer or identifier match. High-quality paired reads were merged using COPE v1.2.5, and each unique nucleotide sequence was defined as a clonotype. MiTCR v1.1 was used to align clonotypes to the IMGT TRBV, TRBD and TRBJ reference segments. The analysis included only V-J combinations with a frequency above 0.0001, which together covered around 99% of the repertoires. The TCS score was defined as F50 (clonal expansion) divided by E x V (chaos), with BLOSUM62-based TCRdist calculated between CDR3 peptides within each V-J. Welch's t-statistics and random forest reduced 450 to 600 V-J features to 13, which were used in a naive Bayes classifier (R e1071). Sample size was not statistically predetermined, and investigators were not blinded to group allocation. The paper reports TCR Vbeta CDR3 sequencing of over 120 peripheral blood samples: under 45 ophthalmopathy, some 80 hyperthyroidism and approximately 17 progressor patients.

Recombination joined TRBV27 with TRBJ1-2; a weak D assignment points to TRBD1 (6 bases agree). Source: peripheral blood mononuclear cells (PBMCs), taken at new diagnosis, from a patient treated with antithyroid drugs. The receptor's source is a woman aged 35 to 59 with Graves disease. Donor details come from another sample of the same person, matched by shared clones. In nucleotides, the sequence is TGTGCCAGCAGTTGGGCAGGGGACTATGGCTACACCTTC. It specifies CASSWAGDYGYTF.